These 15 T cell receptor beta chains share one sample of origin, sequenced in a study of cytomegalovirus exposure and HLA in healthy donors. The PCR used 60 Vbeta and 13 Jbeta primers. The table came from immunoSEQ multiplex PCR; TCRdb's copy has only in-frame clones and leaves some out. Among 150,000 to 180,000 clones listed, approximately 80% were seen once. Sequenced input: PBMCs. These receptors were obtained from a woman aged 45-59 years in good health and CMV-seropositive.

The rearrangement uses TRBV27 and TRBJ2-2, with D unclear. The germline CDR1 and CDR2 sequences are MNHEY and SMNVEV (reference sequence). Trimming cost V 6 bases and J 7 bases, with 6 bases left between them. CDR3 size: 11 residues. The CDR3 loop is CASRSFGELFF. CDR3 sequence (DNA): TGTGCCAGCAGATCCTTCGGGGAGCTGTTTTTT.

This chain links TRBV7-9 with TRBJ1-1; D uncertain. The CDR3 loop spans 15 amino acids. Per the germline V gene, CDR1 is SEHNR and CDR2 is FQNEAQ (reference sequence). V lost 3 bases and J 3 bases, leaving 14 bases between the germline ends. CDR3 sequence (DNA): TGTGCCAGCAGCTTCGTAGTGGAGTTTCACACTGAAGCTTTCTTT. Protein: CASSFVVEFHTEAFF.

The J gene is TRBJ2-3, the V gene TRBV4-3; the D gene is possibly TRBD1 (5 bases). From germline, CDR1 is LGHNA and CDR2 YSLEER. CDR3 length: 15 residues. Trimming took 1 base from V and 4 from J, leaving 12 bases between them. CDR3 nucleotides: TGCGCCAGCAGCCAAGGGGCAGGGTTCGCAGATACGCAGTATTTT. Translating gives CASSQGAGFADTQYF.

In its sample, this clone was seen once. V is TRBV7-6 and J is TRBJ1-1; 8 positions match TRBD1. Looked up from germline, CDR1 is SGHVS and CDR2 is FNYEAQ. CDR3 length equals 12 residues. V trimming: 2 bases; J trimming: 11 bases; junction bases outside the gene matches: 4. The CDR3 region has the DNA TGTGCCAGCAGCTTACGACAGGGGATTGCTTTCTTT. It encodes CASSLRQGIAFF.

Only a few counts were recorded for this clone. The chain has TRBV10-3 and TRBJ1-4; D is perhaps TRBD1 (5 bases). The CDR3 is 13 amino acids. V was clipped by 10 bases and J by 0 bases, with 9 bases between them. CDR1 and CDR2 (germline): ENHRY, SYGVKD. The CDR3 reads CASATATNEKLFF. In DNA form, the CDR3 reads TGTGCCAGTGCGACAGCAACTAATGAAAAACTGTTTTTT.

CDR3 protein: CAAGQGHEQYF. For the CDR3, the DNA is TGTGCCGCGGGACAGGGCCACGAGCAGTACTTC. This rearrangement joins TRBV6-1 to TRBJ2-7, with 9 bases matching TRBD1. V shed 11 bases and J 5 bases; nucleotides not matched to a gene: 4. The CDR3 runs 11 residues. CDR1 and CDR2 from the germline V gene are MNHNS and SASEGT.

This chain connects TRBV7-9 to TRBJ2-3; a weak D match, TRBD2 (5 bases). Trimming shortened V by 5 bases and J by 6 bases, and 12 bases separated the two germline ends. The germline gives CDR1 SEHNR, CDR2 FQNEAQ (reference sequence). The CDR3 length is 13 residues. The CDR3 spells CASSPLRGDTQYF. CDR3 nucleotides: TGTGCCAGCAGCCCCCTTCGGGGTGATACGCAGTATTTT.

There are a few counts of this clone. V gene TRBV6-1 combines with J gene TRBJ2-7, with D possibly matching TRBD2 (5 bases). The V and J ends lost 6 bases and 3 bases respectively, with 9 bases between them. Looked up from germline, CDR1 is MNHNS and CDR2 is SASEGT. The CDR3 sequence is 12 residues long. CDR3 nucleotide sequence: TGTGCCAGCAGAAGGGAGTTCTACGAGCAGTACTTC. Translating gives CASRREFYEQYF.

This clone was recorded once. CDR3 nucleotides: TGTGCCAGCACCGGGACAGGGGTGCCAGAAGGGTCTTTCTTT. Amino acid sequence: CASTGTGVPEGSFF. The V gene is TRBV6-6, the J gene TRBJ1-1; 10 nucleotides agree with TRBD1. V shed 7 bases and J 12 bases; nucleotides not matched to a gene: 14. The germline V gene encodes CDR1 MNHNY and CDR2 SVGAGI (reference sequence). CDR3 length equals 14 residues.

The chain employs TRBV27 and TRBJ2-7; D might be TRBD1 (5 bases). The V end lost 3 bases, the J end lost 2 bases, and 11 bases lay between the germline ends. From germline, CDR1 is MNHEY and CDR2 SMNVEV (reference sequence). The CDR3 has 14 residues. CDR3 sequence reads: CASSFSDSAYEQYF. The CDR3 coding sequence is TGTGCCAGCAGTTTTAGTGACAGCGCCTACGAGCAGTACTTC.

The chain recombines TRBV19 with TRBJ2-4; 9 nucleotides agree with TRBD2. Germline V gives CDR1 LNHDA, CDR2 SQIVND (reference sequence). The CDR3 consists of 17 residues. J was trimmed by 3 bases and V by 3 bases; bases with no gene match: 9. CDR3 in DNA: TGTGCCAGTAGTATTGGCGGCGGGGGGGCGGGCAAAAACATTCAGTACTTC. Translating it yields CASSIGGGGAGKNIQYF.

The V and J genes are TRBV7-2 and TRBJ2-1; possibly TRBD1 for D (6 bases). V was cut by 2 bases and J by 2 bases, with 10 bases left in between. In germline, CDR1 is SGHTA, CDR2 FQGNSA. The CDR3 has 15 residues. The DNA for the CDR3 is TGTGCCAGCAGCTTAAACAGGGCCGCCTACAATGAGCAGTTCTTC. It yields the protein CASSLNRAAYNEQFF.

The V and J genes are TRBV11-2 and TRBJ2-1; D perhaps matches TRBD2 (5 bases). CDR1 is SGHAT, CDR2 FQNNGV, per germline. The CDR3 spans 14 residues. Deletions cut 5 bases from V and 8 bases from J, with 16 bases between. The DNA of the CDR3 is TGTGCCAGCAGCCCCGGATCCATCGGGGATGAGCAGTTCTTC. Its translation is CASSPGSIGDEQFF.

This rearrangement joins TRBV7-9 to TRBJ1-1; D gene uncertain. This CDR3 comprises 13 residues. CDR1 and CDR2 from the germline V gene are SEHNR and FQNEAQ (reference sequence). Trimming removed 5 bases at V and 6 bases at J, with 13 bases between. The CDR3 here is CASSLGKRAEAFF. CDR3 bases: TGTGCCAGCAGCCTTGGGAAGAGGGCTGAAGCTTTCTTT.

This clone has only a few counts. The V and J genes are TRBV27 and TRBJ2-7; D is ambiguous. V was trimmed by 0 bases and J by 6 bases, leaving 3 bases between them. Germline CDR1 MNHEY, CDR2 SMNVEV (reference sequence). This CDR3 comprises 11 residues. The CDR3 sequence is CASSLSGEQYF. The CDR3 nucleotides are TGTGCCAGCAGTTTATCCGGCGAGCAGTACTTC.